The subject of this entry is one T cell receptor (beta chain). Many counts were recorded for this clonotype. The target of this receptor is not known. No base qualities exist here, and no much larger clone lies one base off it. The label giving this sample's time point can be read as: persistent/refractory GD, antithyroid drugs over 5 years with positive TRAb. For both TCR sequencing and RNA sequencing, RNA was extracted from PBMCs in TRIzol. Graves' disease was diagnosed according to American Thyroid Association guidelines. Patients for the study were recruited at an endocrinology department in Xi'an, China. Each patient gave approximately 9 milliliters of peripheral blood, collected in an EDTA anticoagulant tube. Ficoll Paque Plus density gradient separation was used to isolate PBMCs, and no further T cell sorting was performed. An Agilent 2100 Bioanalyzer and agarose gel were used to check RNA quality, while a NanoDrop 2000 measured RNA concentration.

V drops 0 bases and J drops 2 bases, leaving 8 bases in between. As encoded in the germline V gene (reference sequence), CDR1 is WNHNN while CDR2 is SYGVQD. The CDR3 measures 14 amino acids from cysteine to phenylalanine. Only CDR3 DNA remains: 42 bases, in frame from the first base. Libraries came from multiplex PCR. Sequenced using an Illumina HiSeq 4000. CDR3 regions were amplified by Arm-PCR with iRepertoire HTBI primers to construct TCR beta libraries. PCR products were gel purified before sequencing. The source study handled its data this way. Gene usage analysis of CDR3 amino acid clonotypes used the 62 TRBV and some 15 TRBJ segments found across samples. COPE and FqMerger were used to merge the filtered high-quality paired reads into contigs. BLAST was used to align contigs to IMGT TRBV, TRBD and TRBJ reference genes, and CDR3 was defined according to IMGT. Highly expanded clones were defined as clonotypes with a frequency above 0.1%. Repertoire diversity was measured by Shannon entropy, and V-J evenness by the Gini coefficient. Clonotypes shared by more than one individual were considered public. The raw public reads went through TCRdb reprocessing: fastp at Q25, MiXCR clone calling, in-frame beta chains kept. CDR3 protein sequences are deduplicated, and each keeps its most common genes and DNA. The V and J calls shown here were made by TCRdb, not taken from the authors' results. For this sample there are around 400,000 distinct CDR3 sequences; roughly a fifth appear just once. The leading ten clones occupy over 11% of the sample.

This sample was taken from a study of regulatory T cells in long-lasting Graves disease (dated by TCRdb to about 2021). With regard to the full study: Persistent Graves' disease was defined as antithyroid drug treatment for over 5 years with persistently positive TSH receptor autoantibodies. The study was registered as a clinical trial and conducted in China. Antithyroid drugs had been taken for ten to twelve years on average by persistent Graves' disease patients in the clinical cohort. This study used TCR sequencing and RNA sequencing of peripheral blood to compare persistent Graves' disease patients against newly diagnosed Graves' disease patients. A total of roughly 35 samples underwent TCR sequencing, from roughly 13 patients with persistent Graves' disease and roughly 20 patients with newly diagnosed Graves' disease.

General study outcomes and caveats: The small sample size was acknowledged by the authors as a limitation that may reduce accuracy. Only peripheral blood was studied, because thyroid tissue, the primary lesion, was inaccessible. Persistent patients shared more public clonotypes among themselves (roughly 2,700) than newly diagnosed patients did (more than 950). Compared with newly diagnosed patients, patients with persistent Graves' disease had lower TCR Shannon entropy and fewer highly expanded clones, which suggests clonal expansion. Only the TCR beta chain was sequenced and analyzed. TRBV28, TRBJ1-2 and TRBJ2-5 were preferentially used in persistent disease, while TRBV20-1 and TRBJ2-1 were favored in newly diagnosed disease.

Sequencing used peripheral blood mononuclear cells (PBMCs), obtained when the disease was refractory, from a patient treated with antithyroid drugs. The clonotype was recovered from a female donor with Graves disease. The chain was built from TRBV10-1 and TRBJ2-7; TRBD1 could be the D gene, as 6 bases match. The CDR3 corresponds to CASSESHRAYEQYF. The DNA is TGCGCCAGCAGTGAGTCGCACAGGGCCTACGAGCAGTACTTC.